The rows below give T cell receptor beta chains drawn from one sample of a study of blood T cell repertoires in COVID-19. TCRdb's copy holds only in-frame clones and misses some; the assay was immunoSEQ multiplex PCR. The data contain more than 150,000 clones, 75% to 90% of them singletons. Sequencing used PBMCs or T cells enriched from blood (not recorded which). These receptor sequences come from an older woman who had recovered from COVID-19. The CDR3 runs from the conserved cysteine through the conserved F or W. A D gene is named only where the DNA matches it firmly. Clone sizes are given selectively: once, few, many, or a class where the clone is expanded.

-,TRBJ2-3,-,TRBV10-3,CAISERSNPSDTQYF,TGTGCCATCAGTGAGCGTAGCAATCCATCAGATACGCAGTATTTT
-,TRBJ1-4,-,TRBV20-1,CSASGGGPNEKLFF,TGCAGTGCTAGTGGAGGCGGCCCGAATGAAAAACTGTTTTTT
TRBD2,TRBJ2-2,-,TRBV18,CASSDTGLAAGELFF,TGTGCCAGCTCAGATACGGGACTAGCGGCCGGGGAGCTGTTTTTT
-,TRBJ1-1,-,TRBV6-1,CASSELMGRGWTTGEAFF,TGTGCCAGCAGTGAACTAATGGGGAGAGGGTGGACTACAGGTGAAGCTTTCTTT
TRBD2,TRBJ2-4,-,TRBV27,CASSSRGNIQYF,TGTGCCAGCAGTTCGCGGGGGAACATTCAGTACTTC
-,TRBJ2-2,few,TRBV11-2,CASSPLAGATWTGELFF,TGTGCCAGCAGCCCCCTCGCGGGGGCCACGTGGACCGGGGAGCTGTTTTTT
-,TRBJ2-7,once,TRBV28,CASSPRYEQYF,TGTGCCAGCAGTCCCAGGTACGAGCAGTACTTC
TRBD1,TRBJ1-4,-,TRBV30,CAWSVQQGEKLFF,TGTGCCTGGAGTGTACAACAGGGGGAAAAACTGTTTTTT
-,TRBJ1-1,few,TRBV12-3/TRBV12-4,CASMGRSRTEAFF,TGTGCCAGCATGGGGAGAAGTAGGACTGAAGCTTTCTTT
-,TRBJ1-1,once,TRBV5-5,CASSLDSEAFF,TGTGCCAGCAGCTTGGACAGTGAAGCTTTCTTT
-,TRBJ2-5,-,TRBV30,CAWSVQAGQETQYF,TGTGCCTGGAGTGTCCAGGCCGGCCAAGAGACCCAGTACTTC
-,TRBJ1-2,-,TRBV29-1,CSVLLRTNGYTF,TGCAGCGTGTTGCTTCGGACAAATGGCTACACCTTC
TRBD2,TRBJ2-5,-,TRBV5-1,CASSLSGVKETQYF,TGCGCCAGCAGCCTTAGCGGGGTGAAAGAGACCCAGTACTTC
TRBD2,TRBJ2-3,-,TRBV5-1,CASSLGVGTTTDTQYF,TGCGCCAGCAGCCTGGGCGTTGGGACTACAACAGATACGCAGTATTTT
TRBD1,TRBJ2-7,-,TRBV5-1,CASSDRDRGIYEQYF,TGCGCCAGCAGCGACCGGGACAGGGGTATCTACGAGCAGTACTTC
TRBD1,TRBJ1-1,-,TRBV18,CASSPTGGLNTEAFF,TGTGCCAGCTCACCAACAGGGGGCTTGAACACTGAAGCTTTCTTT
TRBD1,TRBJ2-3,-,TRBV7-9,CASSSIGRGNADTQYF,TGTGCCAGCAGCTCCATTGGCAGGGGGAACGCAGATACGCAGTATTTT
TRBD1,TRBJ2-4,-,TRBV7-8,CASGMKGGDIQYF,TGTGCCAGCGGGATGAAAGGGGGCGACATTCAGTACTTC
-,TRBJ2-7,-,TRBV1,CTSSQDSGADYEQYF,TGCACCAGCAGCCAAGATAGCGGAGCCGACTACGAGCAGTACTTC
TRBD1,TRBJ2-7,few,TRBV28,CASSFVGTGGEQYF,TGTGCCAGCAGTTTCGTCGGGACAGGAGGCGAGCAGTACTTC
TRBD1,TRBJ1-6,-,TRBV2,CASRGQGNYNSPLHF,TGTGCCAGCAGGGGACAGGGTAATTATAATTCACCCCTCCACTTT
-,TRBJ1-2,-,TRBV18,CASSHTSDTNYGYTF,TGTGCCAGCTCACACACCTCAGATACAAACTATGGCTACACCTTC
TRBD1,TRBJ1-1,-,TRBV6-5,CASSYEGDSRAFF,TGTGCCAGCAGTTACGAGGGGGACAGTCGTGCTTTCTTT
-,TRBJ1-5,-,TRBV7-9,CASSSTTGQPQHF,TGTGCCAGCAGCTCCACCACGGGTCAGCCCCAGCATTTT